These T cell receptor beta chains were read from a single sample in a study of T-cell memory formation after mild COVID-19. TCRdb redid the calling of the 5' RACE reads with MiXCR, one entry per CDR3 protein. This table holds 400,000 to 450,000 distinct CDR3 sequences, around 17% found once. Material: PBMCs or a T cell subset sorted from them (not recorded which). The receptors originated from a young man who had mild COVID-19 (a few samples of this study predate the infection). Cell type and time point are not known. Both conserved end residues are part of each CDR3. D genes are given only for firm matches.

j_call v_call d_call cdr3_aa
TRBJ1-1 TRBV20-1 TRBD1 CSARDRAMNTEAFF
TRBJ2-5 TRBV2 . CASSMTVQETQYF
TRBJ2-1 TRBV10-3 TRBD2 CATTGTSVNEQFF
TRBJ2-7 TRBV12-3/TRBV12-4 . CASSLGAIYEQYF
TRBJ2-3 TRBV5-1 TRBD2 CASSLQGLAGEFTDTQYF
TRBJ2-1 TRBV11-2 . CASHLSQGYYNEQFF
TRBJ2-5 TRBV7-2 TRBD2 CASSLFAGGTETQYF
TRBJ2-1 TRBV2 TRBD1 CASDSGTGSYNEQFF
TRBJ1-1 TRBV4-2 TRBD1 CASSPGQGEAEAFF
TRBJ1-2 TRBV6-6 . CASSLGDSLYGYTF
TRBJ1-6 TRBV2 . CASSGLNSYNSPLHF
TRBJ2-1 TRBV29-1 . CSVLPDGGPIDEQFF
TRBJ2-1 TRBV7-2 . CASSPLLGGQFF
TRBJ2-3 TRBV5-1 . CATSLTGPSTDTQYF
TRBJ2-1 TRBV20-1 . CSARSPLIARDEQFF
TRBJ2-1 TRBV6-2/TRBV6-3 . CASSYSIGGVSYNEQFF
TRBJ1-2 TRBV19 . CASSMVRAYGYTF